These 32 T cell receptor beta chains share one sample of origin, sequenced in a study of molecular identifiers for immune sequencing clone quantification. TCRdb itself ran the PCR reads through MiXCR, one entry per CDR3 protein. The sample lists hundreds of thousands of distinct CDR3 sequences; 25% were seen once. Sequencing used naive CD8+ T cells from blood, with Jurkat cell RNA spiked in. Subset reported: FACS-sorted CD8+CD4-CCR7+CD45RA+ naive T cells. These receptors all come from a human donor in good health. Some libraries in this study had Jurkat cell RNA spiked in.

This clonotype was picked up a small number of times. The chain combines TRBV4-1 with TRBJ2-7; 11 bases fit TRBD2. The CDR3 loop spans 18 amino acids. The V segment lost 0 bases and the J segment 2 bases; nucleotides outside the gene matches: 9. Germline CDR1 reads MGHRA; CDR2 reads YSYEKL. The CDR3 bases are TGCGCCAGCAGCCAAGATACTAGCGGGGGCTACAGAGCCTACGAGCAGTACTTC. It yields the protein CASSQDTSGGYRAYEQYF.

The chain couples TRBV5-1 to TRBJ2-5; 14 bases are shared with TRBD2. Germline assignment: CDR1 SGHRS and CDR2 YFSETQ. V was pared by 4 bases and J by 5 bases, with 7 bases of the junction left unmatched. CDR3 length: 16 residues. For the CDR3, the DNA is TGCGCCAGCAGCGAAGGACTAGCGGGAGGCGGGGAGACCCAGTACTTC. It is translated as CASSEGLAGGGETQYF.

Of note for this clonotype: A read error may account for a junction end that differs from germline. This chain uses TRBV20-1 with TRBJ2-5; D is perhaps TRBD1 or TRBD2 (5 bases each). Germline V gives CDR1 DFQATT, CDR2 SNEGSKA (reference sequence). CDR3 size: 15 residues. CDR3 residues: CSPRAGGLAVETQYF. CDR3 in DNA: TGCAGTCCTAGAGCTGGGGGTCTCGCGGTAGAGACCCAGTACTTC.

CDR3 DNA: TGCAGTGCTAGGGATGACGGGCAGAACACTGAAGCTTTCTTT. Amino acid sequence: CSARDDGQNTEAFF. The chain has TRBV20-1 and TRBJ1-1; D is ambiguous. CDR3 size: 14 residues. The V end lost 3 bases, the J end lost 1 base, and 12 bases lay between the germline ends. Looked up from germline, CDR1 is DFQATT and CDR2 is SNEGSKA (reference sequence).

This clonotype has ten or more counts. The chain recombines TRBV4-1 with TRBJ2-2; D unresolved. Germline V gives CDR1 MGHRA, CDR2 YSYEKL. The CDR3 has 17 residues. The V end lost 6 bases, the J end lost 1 base, and 18 bases lay between the germline ends. The CDR3: CASSPLKGQRNTGELFF. Here the CDR3 DNA reads TGCGCCAGCAGTCCGTTAAAGGGCCAACGGAACACCGGGGAGCTGTTTTTT.

The J gene is TRBJ2-1, the V gene TRBV2, with D possibly matching TRBD1 (5 bases). V shed 8 bases and J shed 5 bases, with 10 bases lying between them. CDR1 and CDR2 (germline): SNHLY, FYNNEI. The CDR3 consists of 12 residues. The CDR3: CASQDTNNEQFF. DNA for the CDR3: TGTGCCAGCCAGGACACAAACAATGAGCAGTTCTTC. Full variable domain (rest looked up from reference TRBV2 and TRBJ2-1): EPEVTQTPSHQVTQMGQEVILRCVPISNHLYFYWYRQILGQKVEFLVSFYNNEISEKSEIFDDQFSVERPDGSNFTLKIRSTKLEDSAMYFCASQDTNNEQFFGPGTRLTVL.

About this clonotype: Given a much more abundant clone one base away, this may be a read error. V usage is TRBV27 and J usage is TRBJ2-7; 9 bases are shared with TRBD2. CDR1 MNHEY and CDR2 SMNVEV come from the germline V gene (reference sequence). CDR3 size: 13 residues. The CDR3 sequence is CASRQGLAYVQYF. CDR3 DNA: TGTGCCAGCAGACAGGGACTAGCCTACGTGCAGTACTTC.

The chain couples TRBV6-2 or TRBV6-3 to TRBJ2-1; no clear D gene. Germline lookup yields CDR1 MNHEY and CDR2 SVGEGT. V was pared by 3 bases and J by 9 bases, with 12 bases between. This CDR3 region has 13 residues. CDR3 sequence reads: CASSYFASSEQFF. The DNA of the CDR3 is TGTGCCAGCAGTTATTTCGCTAGTAGTGAGCAGTTCTTC.

The chain joins TRBV7-6 to TRBJ2-1, with D possibly matching TRBD2 (6 bases). The CDR3 consists of 16 residues. Deletions cut 1 base from V and 5 bases from J, with 15 bases between. Germline V gene lookup returns CDR1 SGHVS and CDR2 FNYEAQ. The DNA for the CDR3 is TGTGCCAGCAGCTTAGACTGGCGGGGCCGGAACAATGAGCAGTTCTTC. Protein sequence: CASSLDWRGRNNEQFF.

This clonotype was detected ten times or more. The chain is built from TRBV9 and TRBJ2-7, with 7 positions matching TRBD2. Germline CDR1 SGDLS, CDR2 YYNGEE. There are 14 residues in the CDR3. J was trimmed by 2 bases and V by 3 bases; bases with no gene match: 5. As DNA, the CDR3 is TGTGCCAGCAGCGCCCGGGACTACACCTACGAGCAGTACTTC. This encodes CASSARDYTYEQYF.

This clonotype was picked up many times. In nucleotides, the CDR3 is TGTGCCAGCAGCTTAGTTTACAGGTCCTACGAGCAGTACTTC. This sequence encodes CASSLVYRSYEQYF. The V call is TRBV7-8, the J call TRBJ2-7; a possible D gene is TRBD1 (5 bases). V lost 1 base and J 1 base, leaving 8 bases between the germline ends. The CDR3 sequence is 14 residues long. CDR1 and CDR2 from the germline V gene are SGHVS and FQNEAQ.

In this sample, this clonotype turned up once. This may be a read error: a much more frequent sequence differs by one nucleotide. The chain combines TRBV3-1 with TRBJ2-5; tentatively, D is TRBD2 (5 bases). The V end was cut by 11 bases, the J end by 5 bases, with 15 bases between. CDR1 and CDR2 (germline): LGHDT, YNNKEL (reference sequence). The CDR3 consists of 12 residues. CDR3 residues: CARTRGMETQYF. The CDR3 DNA reads TGTGCCCGCACTCGGGGAATGGAGACCCAGTACTTC.

This clonotype appeared a few times. This chain joins TRBV20-1 and TRBJ2-7; D gene uncertain. CDR3 length: 12 amino acids. CDR1 is DFQATT, CDR2 SNEGSKA, per germline (reference sequence). Deletions cut 0 bases from V and 4 bases from J, with 7 bases between. The CDR3 is CSARDASYEQYF. For the CDR3, the DNA is TGCAGTGCTAGAGATGCATCATACGAGCAGTACTTC.

This clonotype has ten or more counts. The chain uses TRBV4-1 and TRBJ1-1, with D perhaps matching TRBD1 (5 bases). The CDR3 spans 13 residues. V was trimmed by 1 base and J by 6 bases, leaving 9 bases between them. CDR1 MGHRA and CDR2 YSYEKL come from the germline V gene. The CDR3 protein is CASSQVPGAEAFF. The DNA of the CDR3 is TGCGCCAGCAGCCAAGTCCCGGGGGCTGAAGCTTTCTTT.

This sequence joins TRBV6-2 or TRBV6-3 and TRBJ2-5; TRBD1 matches at 8 bases. The V gene end was trimmed by 0 bases and the J gene end by 5 bases; junction bases not matched to a gene: 8. This CDR3 is built from 16 residues. Per germline, CDR1 MNHEY and CDR2 SVGEGT. The CDR3 region is CASSYSRDRTGETQYF. CDR3 bases: TGTGCCAGCAGTTACTCCCGGGACAGGACCGGGGAGACCCAGTACTTC.

J is TRBJ2-5 and V is TRBV4-1; 11 bases are a match to TRBD2. This CDR3 contains 17 residues. From germline, CDR1 is MGHRA and CDR2 YSYEKL. The junction had 5 bases not matched to a gene; V was cut back by 0 bases and J by 2 bases. The CDR3 here is CASSQDDLAGGQETQYF. As DNA, the CDR3 is TGCGCCAGCAGCCAAGATGATCTAGCGGGGGGACAAGAGACCCAGTACTTC.

This clonotype was detected only a few times. The gene calls are TRBV18 and TRBJ1-1; the D gene is possibly TRBD1 (5 bases). V lost 0 bases and J lost 0, with 17 bases in between. CDR1 is KGHSH, CDR2 LQKENI, per germline. This CDR3 contains 18 residues. As DNA, the CDR3 is TGTGCCAGCTCACCACCGGAGTATCGGGGACGGATGAACACTGAAGCTTTCTTT. Protein product: CASSPPEYRGRMNTEAFF.

DNA for the CDR3: TGTGCCAGCAGCCCAGTCCGGGAGGGGGGCACTGGGGCCAACGTCCTGACTTTC. Translation: CASSPVREGGTGANVLTF. The chain couples TRBV3-2 to TRBJ2-6; the D call TRBD2 from the table was never checked on the DNA. TRBV3-2 is designated a pseudogene. The CDR3 runs 18 residues.

A note on this clonotype: Because the CDR3 is missing its conserved closing phenylalanine or tryptophan, this is likely a read error. The chain links TRBV12-3 or TRBV12-4 to TRBJ2-2, with a tentative D call TRBD2 (6 bases). The CDR3 runs 14 residues. Written as DNA, the CDR3 is TGTGCCAGCAGTTTGGCACCCTACACCGGGGGGCTGTTTATT. Translating it yields CASSLAPYTGGLFI.

In its sample, this clonotype was seen many times. J is TRBJ2-3 and V is TRBV7-2; TRBD1 agrees at 8 bases. Germline-derived CDR1 and CDR2 are SGHTA and FQGNSA. The ends lost 1 base at V and 5 bases at J; junction bases unmatched: 5. The CDR3 consists of 15 residues. The chain's CDR3 is CASSLVGTGLDTQYF. Written as DNA, the CDR3 is TGTGCCAGCAGCTTAGTTGGGACAGGCTTAGATACGCAGTATTTT.

The rearrangement joins TRBV7-9 to TRBJ2-7; D gene ambiguous. V lost 0 bases, J lost 1 base, and 7 bases lay in between. Germline V gene sequence: CDR1 SEHNR, CDR2 FQNEAQ (reference sequence). This CDR3 has 14 amino acids. The CDR3 bases are TGTGCCAGCAGCTTAGCTATCACATCCTACGAGCAGTACTTC. Amino acids: CASSLAITSYEQYF.

CDR3 protein: CASRPPQGSSYNEQFF. The CDR3 DNA follows: TGTGCCAGCAGGCCTCCACAGGGAAGCTCCTACAATGAGCAGTTCTTC. The V call is TRBV7-9, the J call TRBJ2-1, with D maybe TRBD1 (6 bases). This CDR3 spans 16 amino acids. The germline gives CDR1 SEHNR, CDR2 FQNEAQ (reference sequence). V lost 6 bases and J lost 0, with 15 bases in between.

This chain uses TRBV20-1 with TRBJ2-1, with D maybe TRBD2 (6 bases). Trimming shortened V by 6 bases and J by 0 bases, and 18 bases separated the two germline ends. Germline CDR1 and CDR2: DFQATT and SNEGSKA (reference sequence). This CDR3 is built from 16 residues. The CDR3 DNA is TGCAGTGCCCGGTCCCCAGCGGGTTCCTCCTACAATGAGCAGTTCTTC. Its protein is CSARSPAGSSYNEQFF.

This rearrangement joins TRBV12-3 or TRBV12-4 to TRBJ2-3; D might be TRBD2 (6 bases). Trimming took off 5 bases at V and 0 bases at J, with 9 bases between the two ends. The CDR3 loop spans 14 amino acids. The chain's CDR3 is CASSLDYSTDTQYF. CDR3 nucleotide sequence: TGTGCCAGCAGTCTGGACTACAGCACAGATACGCAGTATTTT.

CDR3 in amino acids: CASSVLCGGAKDTQYF. The CDR3 DNA follows: TGTGCCAGCAGCGTTTTGTGCGGGGGGGCCAAAGATACGCAGTATTTT. The rearrangement links TRBV9 to TRBJ2-3; TRBD2 aligns across 9 bases. Germline CDR1 is SGDLS and CDR2 is YYNGEE. The CDR3 runs to 16 residues. The V and J ends lost 2 bases and 5 bases, in that order; junction bases with no gene match: 9.

Notes on this clonotype: This likely stems from a read error, as it lies one base from a far larger clone. J is TRBJ2-7 and V is TRBV28; D may be TRBD2 (5 bases). The germline gives CDR1 MDHEN, CDR2 SYDVKM. The CDR3 runs 13 residues. Trimming took 6 bases from V and 3 from J, leaving 12 bases between them. DNA for the CDR3: TGTGCCAGCAGGTTGGTGGGAGACTACGAGCAGTACTTC. Translating gives CASRLVGDYEQYF.

The chain has TRBV6-5 and TRBJ2-2; TRBD2 aligns across 9 bases. The CDR3 is 19 amino acids. Losses at the gene ends were 6 bases for V and 3 bases for J; bases not matched to a gene: 17. The germline CDR1 and CDR2 sequences are MNHEY and SVGAGI. Here the CDR3 reads CASSKSHYRAGGDTGELFF. In DNA form, the CDR3 reads TGTGCCAGCAGCAAATCCCACTATAGGGCGGGAGGGGACACCGGGGAGCTGTTTTTT.

Turning to this clonotype: An end of the junction does not agree with germline; a read error may underlie this. The genes are TRBV7-9 and TRBJ2-3, with 14 bases lining up with TRBD2. CDR1 SEHNR and CDR2 FQNEAQ come from the germline V gene (reference sequence). The CDR3 spans 16 residues. The CDR3 DNA reads TGTGCCAGCAGCGGCGGGACTAGCGGGAGCACAGTTACGCAGTATTTT. This sequence encodes CASSGGTSGSTVTQYF.

The sample holds a few counts of this clonotype. This sequence joins TRBV7-9 and TRBJ2-5, with 8 bases that match TRBD2. After removal of 5 bases from V and 1 base from J, the junction contained 9 bases not matched to a gene. CDR3 length equals 16 residues. Looked up from germline, CDR1 is SEHNR and CDR2 is FQNEAQ (reference sequence). CDR3 sequence (DNA): TGTGCCAGCAGCCATACAGGCGGGGGGCGCCAAGAGACCCAGTACTTC. Protein: CASSHTGGGRQETQYF. Full variable domain (missing parts from reference TRBV7-9 and TRBJ2-5): DTGVSQNPRHKITKRGQNVTFRCDPISEHNRLYWYRQTLGQGPEFLTYFQNEAQLEKSRLLSDRFSAERPKGSFSTLEIQRTEQGDSAMYLCASSHTGGGRQETQYFGPGTRLLVL.

This clonotype has ten or more counts. The V call is TRBV19, the J call TRBJ2-3, with D unresolved. With 5 bases removed from V and 6 bases from J, the gap between germline ends came to 9 bases. The CDR3 consists of 12 residues. The V gene's germline CDR1 is LNHDA and CDR2 SQIVND (reference sequence). The CDR3 region is CASSGPEDTQYF. Written as DNA, the CDR3 is TGTGCCAGTAGTGGACCGGAGGATACGCAGTATTTT.

The gene calls are TRBV14 and TRBJ2-1; D is undetermined. Per the germline V gene, CDR1 is SGHDN and CDR2 is FVKESK. This CDR3 is built from 13 residues. V lost 4 bases to trimming and J lost 9 bases, with 13 bases between them. The CDR3 DNA reads TGTGCCAGCAGCCGACCAGGAAGAAGTGAGCAGTTCTTC. Its translation: CASSRPGRSEQFF. The full variable domain, its missing parts supplied by reference TRBV14 and TRBJ2-1, is EAGVTQFPSHSVIEKGQTVTLRCDPISGHDNLYWYRRVMGKEIKFLLHFVKESKQDESGMPNNRFLAERTGGTYSTLKVQPAELEDSGVYFCASSRPGRSEQFFGPGTRLTVL.

This clonotype occurred a few times. The genes are TRBV5-5 and TRBJ2-7; TRBD2 agrees at 13 bases. With V trimmed by 6 bases and J by 3 bases, 12 bases remained unmatched. The CDR3 is made up of 17 amino acids. Germline lookup yields CDR1 SGHKS and CDR2 YYEKEE (reference sequence). This CDR3 reads CASNPHLGTSGNYEQYF. CDR3 nucleotides: TGTGCCAGCAACCCGCATCTAGGGACTAGCGGGAACTACGAGCAGTACTTC. The full variable domain, in which reference TRBV5-5 and TRBJ2-7 provide the parts outside the CDR3, is DAGVTQSPTHLIKTRGQQVTLRCSPISGHKSVSWYQQVLGQGPQFIFQYYEKEERGRGNFPDRFSARQFPNYSSELNVNALLLGDSALYLCASNPHLGTSGNYEQYFGPGTRLTVT.